These 24 T cell receptor beta chains were all obtained from the same sample, sequenced in a study of cytomegalovirus exposure and HLA in healthy donors. The PCR employed 60 Vbeta primers together with 13 Jbeta primers. Profiling relied on immunoSEQ multiplex PCR, and the TCRdb table lists in-frame clones only, not all of them. The data show about 160,000 clones, roughly 80% seen once. The sample comprised PBMCs. Source of these receptors: a young man in good health and CMV-seropositive.

The chain carries TRBV18 and TRBJ1-4, with TRBD1 matching over 7 bases. Germline CDR1 reads KGHSH; CDR2 reads LQKENI. J gave up 8 bases and V 4 bases, and 16 bases lay outside the gene matches. This CDR3 contains 17 residues. CDR3 sequence (DNA): TGTGCCAGCTCACGACAGGGCCCAGGGGATCATGGCGAAAAACTGTTTTTT. It specifies CASSRQGPGDHGEKLFF.

The rearrangement joins TRBV7-2 to TRBJ1-5, with D maybe TRBD1 (5 bases). The V end was cut by 6 bases, the J end by 4 bases, with 16 bases between. The germline V gene encodes CDR1 SGHTA and CDR2 FQGNSA. CDR3 length: 15 residues. CDR3 sequence (DNA): TGTGCCAGCAGGCAGGGAGGGGACCTTAATCAGCCCCAGCATTTT. It encodes CASRQGGDLNQPQHF.

The rearrangement joins TRBV30 to TRBJ2-1, with 8 bases lining up with TRBD2. Germline-derived CDR1 and CDR2 are GTSNPN and SVGIG (reference sequence). The ends lost 2 bases at V and 5 bases at J; junction bases unmatched: 11. This CDR3 comprises 16 residues. The CDR3 loop is CAWSMGISGANNEQFF. DNA of the CDR3: TGTGCCTGGAGTATGGGGATTAGCGGGGCTAACAATGAGCAGTTCTTC.

This chain uses TRBV19 with TRBJ1-2; the match to TRBD1 covers 8 bases. With V trimmed by 1 base and J by 6 bases, 7 bases remained unmatched. Per the germline V gene, CDR1 is LNHDA and CDR2 is SQIVND (reference sequence). This CDR3 has 15 residues. CDR3 DNA sequence: TGTGCCAGTAGTATAGGGGCAGGGGGCGTCGATGGCTACACCTTC. This gives the protein CASSIGAGGVDGYTF.

The chain has TRBV5-1 and TRBJ2-3; TRBD2 agrees at 12 bases. The CDR3 consists of 16 residues. CDR1 and CDR2 from the germline V gene are SGHRS and YFSETQ. Trimming at V came to 3 bases and at J to 1 base, leaving 3 bases not matched to a gene. CDR3 region: CASSSRLAGGTDTQYF. The CDR3 DNA follows: TGCGCCAGCAGCTCCCGACTAGCGGGGGGCACAGATACGCAGTATTTT.

A few counts support this clone. In DNA, the CDR3 is TGTGCCAGCAGCCAAGGGGGCGACAGGGGAGGTCAGCCCCAGCATTTT. This codes for CASSQGGDRGGQPQHF. This chain joins TRBV4-2 and TRBJ1-5, with TRBD1 identical over 8 bases. Germline assignment: CDR1 LGHNA and CDR2 YNFKEQ. CDR3 size: 16 residues. V was pared by 1 base and J by 6 bases, with 8 bases of the junction left unmatched.

This sequence joins TRBV28 and TRBJ1-1; TRBD1 is a possible D gene (5 bases). The CDR3 spans 14 residues. V shed 4 bases and J shed 7 bases, with 16 bases lying between them. Germline lookup yields CDR1 MDHEN and CDR2 SYDVKM. The CDR3: CASSSETGTIEAFF. The CDR3 region has the DNA TGTGCCAGCAGTTCCGAGACCGGGACTATTGAAGCTTTCTTT.

The chain is built from TRBV9 and TRBJ2-2; no clear D. V gave up 4 bases and J gave up 2 bases, with 18 bases separating them. The CDR3 has 17 amino acids. In germline, CDR1 is SGDLS, CDR2 YYNGEE. This chain's CDR3 is CASSPRPISINTGELFF. CDR3 nucleotide sequence: TGTGCCAGCAGCCCCCGTCCTATTAGTATAAACACCGGGGAGCTGTTTTTT.

This clone was detected only a few times. The J gene is TRBJ2-7, the V gene TRBV11-3, with TRBD1 as a possible D gene (5 bases). V was pared by 5 bases and J by 3 bases, with 8 bases between. This CDR3 contains 12 residues. Germline CDR1 reads SGHNT; CDR2 reads YENEEA. This CDR3 is CASSADNYEQYF. Here the CDR3 DNA reads TGTGCCAGCAGCGCGGACAACTACGAGCAGTACTTC.

CDR3 DNA: TGTGCCAGCAGTTACTCGGGAGCTTCTGGGGCCAACGTCCTGACTTTC. Translating gives CASSYSGASGANVLTF. The J gene is TRBJ2-6, the V gene TRBV6-5; maybe TRBD2 (5 bases). Germline V gene sequence: CDR1 MNHEY, CDR2 SVGAGI. Trimming pared 0 bases from V and 1 base from J, leaving 7 bases between. This CDR3 is built from 16 residues.

The chain uses TRBV19 and TRBJ1-5; 7 nucleotides line up with TRBD1. This CDR3 contains 16 residues. The ends lost 5 bases at V and 7 bases at J; junction bases unmatched: 14. The germline gives CDR1 LNHDA, CDR2 SQIVND (reference sequence). The CDR3 spells CASSFSTGLSTQPQHF. The CDR3 nucleotides are TGTGCCAGTAGTTTTTCGACAGGGCTAAGCACGCAGCCCCAGCATTTT.

The chain is built from TRBV25-1 and TRBJ2-7, with D perhaps TRBD1 (6 bases). V gave up 7 bases and J gave up 2 bases, with 15 bases separating them. Germline CDR1 is MGHDK and CDR2 is SYGVNS. The CDR3 runs to 14 residues. CDR3 nucleotide sequence: TGTGCCAGCATACATAGGACAGATCCCTACGAGCAGTACTTC. This codes for CASIHRTDPYEQYF.

The sample holds one count of this clone. The chain is built from TRBV5-1 and TRBJ2-3; 9 positions match TRBD2. From germline, CDR1 is SGHRS and CDR2 YFSETQ. CDR3 length equals 16 residues. The ends lost 0 bases at V and 4 bases at J; junction bases unmatched: 6. CDR3 protein: CASSLASGLAADTQYF. In DNA, the CDR3 is TGCGCCAGCAGCTTGGCCTCGGGACTAGCAGCAGATACGCAGTATTTT.

This clone has only one observation. The V and J genes are TRBV5-1 and TRBJ1-3; 7 positions agree with TRBD1. V lost 4 bases, J lost 3 bases, and 7 bases stayed unmatched. Germline V lookup: CDR1 SGHRS, CDR2 YFSETQ. The CDR3 extends over 15 amino acids. The CDR3 region is CASSRNTGDGNTIYF. DNA of the CDR3: TGCGCCAGCAGCAGAAATACAGGGGATGGAAACACCATATATTTT.

Only a few counts were recorded for this clone. The chain couples TRBV6-5 to TRBJ1-1; a possible D gene is TRBD1 (5 bases). Trimming left V 3 bases short and J 2 bases short, with 13 bases between. Looked up from germline, CDR1 is MNHEY and CDR2 is SVGAGI. The CDR3 has 15 residues. The CDR3, as DNA: TGTGCCAGCAGTTATAATAGGGGCCCTAACACTGAAGCTTTCTTT. Residues: CASSYNRGPNTEAFF.

The chain employs TRBV27 and TRBJ1-1; 7 bases align to TRBD1. CDR1 and CDR2 (germline): MNHEY, SMNVEV (reference sequence). V lost 8 bases to trimming and J lost 6 bases; unmatched junction nucleotides: 6. This CDR3 region has 12 residues. The CDR3 loop reads CASSTGRAEAFF. The DNA of the CDR3 is TGTGCCAGCTCGACAGGGCGGGCTGAAGCTTTCTTT.

This clone has only a few counts. The chain joins TRBV6-6 to TRBJ1-2; 10 nucleotides agree with TRBD1. Germline V CDR1 and CDR2: MNHNY, SVGAGI (reference sequence). V shed 2 bases and J 3 bases; nucleotides not matched to a gene: 0. CDR3 size: 14 residues. Here the CDR3 reads CASSYGQGDYGYTF. The CDR3 coding sequence is TGTGCCAGCAGTTACGGACAGGGGGACTATGGCTACACCTTC.

The chain joins TRBV7-2 to TRBJ2-3; 9 bases fit TRBD2. The J segment lost 2 bases and the V segment lost 4 bases, leaving 10 bases of the junction unmatched. Germline V gives CDR1 SGHTA, CDR2 FQGNSA. This CDR3 has 17 residues. The CDR3 region is CASSSLETSGVTDTQYF. Here the CDR3 DNA reads TGTGCCAGCAGCTCCTTAGAGACTAGCGGCGTCACAGATACGCAGTATTTT.

This clone was seen a single time. This sequence joins TRBV4-2 and TRBJ2-5; 8 bases align to TRBD1. J gave up 2 bases and V 0 bases, and 2 bases lay outside the gene matches. Germline V gene lookup returns CDR1 LGHNA and CDR2 YNFKEQ. The CDR3 is 15 amino acids. Here the CDR3 DNA reads TGTGCCAGCAGCCAAGAAGGACAGGGTCAAGAGACCCAGTACTTC. It yields the protein CASSQEGQGQETQYF.

The chain carries TRBV29-1 and TRBJ1-1; D is undetermined. The CDR3 is 12 residues long. The V and J ends lost 0 bases and 6 bases respectively, with 8 bases between them. The germline V gene has CDR1 SQVTM and CDR2 ANQGSEA. The CDR3 protein is CSVEEGVPEAFF. The CDR3 DNA sequence: TGCAGCGTTGAAGAAGGAGTGCCTGAAGCTTTCTTT.

The V call is TRBV5-1, the J call TRBJ2-5; 7 nucleotides match TRBD2. Trimming cost V 4 bases and J 7 bases; bases outside gene matches: 10. Germline V CDR1 and CDR2: SGHRS, YFSETQ. CDR3 length equals 14 residues. CDR3 sequence reads: CASSLTSGKRTQYF. The CDR3, as DNA: TGCGCCAGCAGCCTAACCAGCGGGAAGAGGACCCAGTACTTC.

In its sample, this clone was seen once. V is TRBV4-2 and J is TRBJ2-3, with TRBD2 identical over 9 bases. V lost 2 bases and J lost 4; bases outside the gene matches: 7. The germline V gene encodes CDR1 LGHNA and CDR2 YNFKEQ. The CDR3 spans 16 residues. DNA for the CDR3: TGTGCCAGCAGCCAAACCAGCGGGGGGCCATCAGATACGCAGTATTTT. It yields the protein CASSQTSGGPSDTQYF.

In this sample, this clone turned up a few times. The genes are TRBV9 and TRBJ1-6, with 9 bases that match TRBD1. The CDR3 covers 16 residues. J was trimmed by 4 bases and V by 3 bases; bases with no gene match: 5. Germline assignment: CDR1 SGDLS and CDR2 YYNGEE. For the CDR3, the DNA is TGTGCCAGCAGCGCCACAGGGGGCGGTTATAATTCACCCCTCCACTTT. Translating it yields CASSATGGGYNSPLHF.

CDR3 residues: CASTPWTGDWAQYF. The CDR3 DNA follows: TGTGCCAGCACCCCTTGGACAGGTGACTGGGCCCAGTACTTC. The J gene is TRBJ2-5, the V gene TRBV28, with 7 bases identical to TRBD1. The CDR3 is 14 amino acids. Germline values: CDR1 MDHEN, CDR2 SYDVKM. After removal of 7 bases from V and 9 bases from J, the junction contained 14 bases not matched to a gene.